This TCR beta chain was documented in a study of Ad26.COV2.S vaccination and SARS-CoV-2 variants. Study-wide context: Doses of Ad26.COV2.S were injected into muscle once or twice, 56 days apart.

Treatment noted: 19 received Ad26.COV2.S at low or high dose, single or two shots; about 5 received placebo; per-sample allocation not given. At day 63 after the first vaccine or placebo injection, samples were drawn. Germline trimming cut 5 bases from V and 3 bases from J; bases unmatched to any gene: 7. The CDR3 consists of 15 residues. Germline V CDR1 and CDR2: MNHEY, SVGAGI. Profiled with immunoSEQ multiplex PCR; TCRdb holds only in-frame clones, not every one. This table has roughly 700,000 clones, around 92% appearing once. The source is a person aged 18-60 years who received the Ad26.COV2.S COVID-19 vaccine or a placebo. J is TRBJ1-2 and V is TRBV6-5; 9 nucleotides agree with TRBD1. This material consisted of peripheral blood, taken in a trial of Ad26.COV2.S vaccine versus placebo. The CDR3 loop reads CASSPVGTGHYGYTF. CDR3 coding DNA: TGTGCCAGCAGTCCCGTAGGGACAGGGCACTATGGCTACACCTTC.